This TCR beta chain was documented in a study of cytomegalovirus exposure and HLA in healthy donors. About the research overall: The 120 validation repertoires matched the roughly 630 first-cohort repertoires in platform, a later analysis reported. Notes on the study in general: A few chains tied to CMV proved CMV antigen-specific in vitro.

Trimming left V 8 bases short and J 4 bases short, with 8 bases between. The CDR3 consists of 12 residues. Germline assignment: CDR1 SNHLY and CDR2 FYNNEI. Of note for this clone: Its antigen remains unknown.

This table comes from immunoSEQ multiplex PCR, and its TCRdb copy is limited to in-frame clones, with some not included. The repertoire has about 240,000 clones, approximately 83% of them found once; the top ten carry 0.95% to 1.5%. The donors belonged to the roughly 110-subject validation cohort, separate from the approximately 700-subject first cohort. Sequences were obtained from PBMCs. The V gene is TRBV2, the J gene TRBJ1-4; D gene unclear. This clonotype was sampled from a woman in her twenties or thirties in good health and CMV-seropositive. CDR3: CASERDNEKLFF. The CDR3, as DNA: TGTGCCAGCGAACGGGATAATGAAAAACTGTTTTTT.